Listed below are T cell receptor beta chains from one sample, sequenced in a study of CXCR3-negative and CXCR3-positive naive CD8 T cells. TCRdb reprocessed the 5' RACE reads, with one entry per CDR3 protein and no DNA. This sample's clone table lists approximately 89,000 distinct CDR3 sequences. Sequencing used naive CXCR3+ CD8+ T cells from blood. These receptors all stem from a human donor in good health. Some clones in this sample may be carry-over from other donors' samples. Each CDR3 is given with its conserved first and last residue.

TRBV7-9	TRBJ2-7	CATSPGLVYEQYF
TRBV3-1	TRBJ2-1	CASSVTGLRENNEQFF
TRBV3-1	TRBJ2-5	CASSQEVASQETQYF
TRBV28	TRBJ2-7	CASSLGIWAYEQYF
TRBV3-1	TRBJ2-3	CASSQVLRTDTQYF
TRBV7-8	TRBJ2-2	CASSLADVSELFF
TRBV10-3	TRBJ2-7	CAISESEGTLTSYEQYF
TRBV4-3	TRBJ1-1	CASSQALRGGGNTEAFF
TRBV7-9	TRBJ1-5	CASRPKTEGDQPQHF
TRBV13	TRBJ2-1	CASSTRTTSYNEQFF
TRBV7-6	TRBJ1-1	CARSLTSNRNTEAFF
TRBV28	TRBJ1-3	CASTETGNGNTIYF
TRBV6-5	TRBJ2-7	CASSYARGVSYEQYF
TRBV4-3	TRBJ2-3	CASSHHQGDWADTQYF
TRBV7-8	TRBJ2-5	CASSLTGEETQYF
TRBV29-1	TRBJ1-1	CSIGMNTEAFF
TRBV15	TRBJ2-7	CATSSETARGSYEQYF
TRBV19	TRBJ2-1	CASSRLAGGNEQFF
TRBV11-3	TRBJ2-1	CASSLDIVNEQFF
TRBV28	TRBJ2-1	CASSPHPVVRDDEQFF
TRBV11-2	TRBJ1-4	CASSPATTGVNEKLFF
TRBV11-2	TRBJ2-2	CASSLGGFGLAGDSNTGELFF
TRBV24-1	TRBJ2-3	CATSEGLDRSRTDTQYF
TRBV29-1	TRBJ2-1	CSARTGRSPYNEQFF
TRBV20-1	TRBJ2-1	CSAKTSLGGEQFF
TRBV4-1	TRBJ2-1	CASSQDGTLYNEQFF
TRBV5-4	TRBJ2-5	CASGDFQETQYF
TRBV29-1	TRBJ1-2	CSVFWAEHQLPDYGYTF
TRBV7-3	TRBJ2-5	CASSSGGAQETQYF
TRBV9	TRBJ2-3	CASKGLVGDTQYF
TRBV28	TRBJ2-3	CASTPREREVDTQYF
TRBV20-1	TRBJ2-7	CSATTRDYSYEQYF
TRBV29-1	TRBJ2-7	CSVEDQAAREQYF
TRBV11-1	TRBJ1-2	CASSLGEGYGYTF
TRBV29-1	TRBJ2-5	CSVTGTGSGTQYF
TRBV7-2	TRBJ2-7	CASLGWAGPSYEQYF
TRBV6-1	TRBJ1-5	CASSPTEYSNQPQHF
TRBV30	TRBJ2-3	CASGASGGAGDTQYF
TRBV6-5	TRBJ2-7	CASRAGTGDEQYF
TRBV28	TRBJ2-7	CASSLPPEVAGGYEQYF
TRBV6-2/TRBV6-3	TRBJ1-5	CASSPDRDFNQPQHF
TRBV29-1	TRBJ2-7	CSVGGQGQPYEQYF
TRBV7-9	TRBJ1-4	CASSFVNVNEKLFF
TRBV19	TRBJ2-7	CASSTLDRTGPYEQYF
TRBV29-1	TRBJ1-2	CSVDGGVYGYTF
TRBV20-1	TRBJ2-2	CSARDLASEGGGDTGELFF
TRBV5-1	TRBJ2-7	CASSLGRTSDVNLYTYEQYF
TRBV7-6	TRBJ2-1	CASSPQGYFYNEQFF
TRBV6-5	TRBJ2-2	CASSLSGAGGELFF
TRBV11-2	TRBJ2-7	CASSFVGTSADEQYF
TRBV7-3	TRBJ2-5	CASSSASGLQETQYF
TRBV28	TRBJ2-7	CASSLFGGESSYEQYF
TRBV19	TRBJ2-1	CASSIRDYRETEQFF
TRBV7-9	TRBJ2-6	CASSLFGFSSGANVLTF
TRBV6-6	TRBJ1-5	CASSYSNRENQPQHF
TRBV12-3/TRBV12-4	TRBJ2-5	CASSYQGGQETQYF
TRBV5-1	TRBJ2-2	CASSFEGANTGELFF
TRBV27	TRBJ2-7	CASSLFVGDNREQYF
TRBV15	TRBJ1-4	CATSSPGTGDEKLFF